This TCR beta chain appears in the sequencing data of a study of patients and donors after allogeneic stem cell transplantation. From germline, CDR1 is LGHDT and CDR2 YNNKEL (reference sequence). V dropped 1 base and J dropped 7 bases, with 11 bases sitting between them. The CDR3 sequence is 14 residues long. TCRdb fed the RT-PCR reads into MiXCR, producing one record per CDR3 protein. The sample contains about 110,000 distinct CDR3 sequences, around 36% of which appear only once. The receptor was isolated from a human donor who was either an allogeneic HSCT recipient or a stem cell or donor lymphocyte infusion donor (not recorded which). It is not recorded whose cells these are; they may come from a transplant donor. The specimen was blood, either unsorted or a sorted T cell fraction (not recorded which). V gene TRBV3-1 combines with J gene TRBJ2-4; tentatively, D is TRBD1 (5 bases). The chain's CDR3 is CASSQGKQVNIQYF. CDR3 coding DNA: TGTGCCAGCAGCCAAGGAAAACAGGTTAACATTCAGTACTTC.